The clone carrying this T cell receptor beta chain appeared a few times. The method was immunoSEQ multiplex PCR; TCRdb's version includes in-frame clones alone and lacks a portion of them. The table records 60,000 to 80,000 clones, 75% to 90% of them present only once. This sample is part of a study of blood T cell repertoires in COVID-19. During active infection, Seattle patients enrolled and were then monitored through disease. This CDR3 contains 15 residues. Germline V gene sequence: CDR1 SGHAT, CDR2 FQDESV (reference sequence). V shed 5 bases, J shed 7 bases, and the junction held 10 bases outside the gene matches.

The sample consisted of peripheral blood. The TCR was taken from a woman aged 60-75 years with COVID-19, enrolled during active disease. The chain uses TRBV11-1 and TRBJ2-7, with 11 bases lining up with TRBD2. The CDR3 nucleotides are TGTGCCAGCAGCCTGACTAGCGGGAACCCGTTGGAGCAGTACTTC. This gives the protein CASSLTSGNPLEQYF.